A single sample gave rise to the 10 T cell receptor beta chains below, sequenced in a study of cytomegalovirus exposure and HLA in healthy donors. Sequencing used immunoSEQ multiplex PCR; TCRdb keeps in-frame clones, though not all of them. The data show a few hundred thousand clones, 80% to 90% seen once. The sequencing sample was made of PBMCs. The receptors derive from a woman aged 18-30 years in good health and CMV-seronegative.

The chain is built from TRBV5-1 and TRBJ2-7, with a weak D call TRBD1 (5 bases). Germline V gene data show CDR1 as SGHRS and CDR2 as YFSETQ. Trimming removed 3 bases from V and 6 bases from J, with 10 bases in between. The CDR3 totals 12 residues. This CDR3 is CASSSQGSEQYF. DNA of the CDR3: TGCGCCAGCAGCTCGCAGGGATCCGAGCAGTACTTC.

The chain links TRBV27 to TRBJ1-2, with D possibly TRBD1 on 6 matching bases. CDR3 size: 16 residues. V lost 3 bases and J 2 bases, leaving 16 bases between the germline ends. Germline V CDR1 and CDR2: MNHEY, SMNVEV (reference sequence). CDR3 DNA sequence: TGTGCCAGCAGTTTGGAGGGCGGGGGGCGGAACTATGGCTACACCTTC. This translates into CASSLEGGGRNYGYTF.

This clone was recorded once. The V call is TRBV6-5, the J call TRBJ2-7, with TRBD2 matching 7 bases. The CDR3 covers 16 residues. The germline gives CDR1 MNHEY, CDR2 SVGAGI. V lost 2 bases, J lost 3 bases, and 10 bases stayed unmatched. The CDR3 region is CASSYAGGRVFYEQYF. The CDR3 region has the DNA TGTGCCAGCAGTTACGCTGGCGGGAGAGTATTCTACGAGCAGTACTTC.

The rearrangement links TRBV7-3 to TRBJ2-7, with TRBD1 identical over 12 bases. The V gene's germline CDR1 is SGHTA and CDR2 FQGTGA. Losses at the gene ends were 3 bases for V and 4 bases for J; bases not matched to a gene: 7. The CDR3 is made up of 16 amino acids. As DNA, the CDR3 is TGTGCCAGCAGCTTGGAAGGGACAGGGGGCAATTACGAGCAGTACTTC. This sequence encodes CASSLEGTGGNYEQYF.

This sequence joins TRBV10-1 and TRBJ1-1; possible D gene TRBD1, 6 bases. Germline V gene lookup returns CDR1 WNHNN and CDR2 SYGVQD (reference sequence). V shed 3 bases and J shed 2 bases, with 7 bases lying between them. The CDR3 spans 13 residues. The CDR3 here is CASSEQGNTEAFF. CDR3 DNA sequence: TGCGCCAGCAGTGAACAGGGTAACACTGAAGCTTTCTTT.

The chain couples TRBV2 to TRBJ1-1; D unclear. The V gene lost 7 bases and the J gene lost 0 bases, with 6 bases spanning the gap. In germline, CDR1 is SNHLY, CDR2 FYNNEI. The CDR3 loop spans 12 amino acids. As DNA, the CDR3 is TGTGCCAGCAATAGAGTGAACACTGAAGCTTTCTTT. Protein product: CASNRVNTEAFF. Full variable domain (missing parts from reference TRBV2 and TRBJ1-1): EPEVTQTPSHQVTQMGQEVILRCVPISNHLYFYWYRQILGQKVEFLVSFYNNEISEKSEIFDDQFSVERPDGSNFTLKIRSTKLEDSAMYFCASNRVNTEAFFGQGTRLTVV.

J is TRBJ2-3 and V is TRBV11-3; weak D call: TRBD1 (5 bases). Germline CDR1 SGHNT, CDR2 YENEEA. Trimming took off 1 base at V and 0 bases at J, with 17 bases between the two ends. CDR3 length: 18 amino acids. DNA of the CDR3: TGTGCCAGCAGCTTAGGGAGCCGGACATCTACTAGCACAGATACGCAGTATTTT. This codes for CASSLGSRTSTSTDTQYF.

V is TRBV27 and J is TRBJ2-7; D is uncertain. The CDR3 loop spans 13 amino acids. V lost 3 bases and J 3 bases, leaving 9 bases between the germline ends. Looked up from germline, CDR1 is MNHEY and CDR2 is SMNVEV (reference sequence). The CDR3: CASSFGRNYEQYF. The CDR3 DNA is TGTGCCAGCAGTTTCGGCAGGAACTACGAGCAGTACTTC.

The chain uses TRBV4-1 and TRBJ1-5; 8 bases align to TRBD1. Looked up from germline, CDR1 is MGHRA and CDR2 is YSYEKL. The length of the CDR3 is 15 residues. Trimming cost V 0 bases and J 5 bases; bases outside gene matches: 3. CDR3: CASSQEVTGDQPQHF. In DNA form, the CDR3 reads TGCGCCAGCAGCCAAGAAGTGACAGGGGATCAGCCCCAGCATTTT.

CDR3 residues: CASSIDRGINYGYTF. The CDR3 DNA reads TGTGCCAGTAGTATAGATCGGGGGATCAACTATGGCTACACCTTC. V gene TRBV19 combines with J gene TRBJ1-2, with D possibly TRBD1 on 5 matching bases. This CDR3 comprises 15 residues. V was cut by 0 bases and J by 2 bases, with 10 bases left in between. Germline V gives CDR1 LNHDA, CDR2 SQIVND (reference sequence).